Sequencing of this T cell receptor (beta chain) was carried out in a study of T cell repertoires in ileal Crohn's disease. Turning to the study itself: About half of patients got postoperative therapy: under twelve thiopurines, roughly 19 anti-TNF.

V was pared by 6 bases and J by 11 bases, with 23 bases between. The V gene's germline CDR1 is SGHRS and CDR2 YFSETQ. This CDR3 has 14 amino acids. Clones were read by immunoSEQ multiplex PCR, and TCRdb kept only the in-frame ones, dropping some. The table records approximately 12,000 clones, 70% to 80% of them present only once. The TCR comes from an adult with Crohn's disease. The chain is built from TRBV5-1 and TRBJ1-1; D might be TRBD1 (5 bases). The sequencing input was ileal tissue. Here the CDR3 DNA reads TGCGCCAGCAAGCTTACTTCTTTGGGGCTTGACGCTTTCTTT. Protein product: CASKLTSLGLDAFF.